This TCR beta chain is drawn from a study of cytomegalovirus exposure and HLA in healthy donors. PCR used 60 Vbeta primers and 13 Jbeta primers. Generated by immunoSEQ multiplex PCR, the TCRdb table keeps only in-frame clones and is missing some. The sample shows some 210,000 clones, 75% to 90% of them seen only once. The CDR3 spans 14 residues. Germline CDR1 and CDR2: MNHEY and SVGAGI. This sequence joins TRBV6-5 and TRBJ2-5, with D unresolved. The closer fit of TRBJ2-7 to the DNA end suggests the J call may be wrong. This TCR came from a man aged 30-40 years in good health and CMV-seronegative. The sample was PBMCs. The CDR3 loop is CASSPRLSSYEQYF. In DNA form, the CDR3 reads TGTGCCAGCAGTCCCCGGTTGAGCTCCTACGAGCAGTACTTC.